This entry features one TCR beta chain sequence. No antigen is known for it. TCRdb reprocessed the 5' RACE reads and stores each CDR3 protein as one record, lacking DNA. The sample table includes over 120,000 distinct CDR3 sequences. This record comes from a study of T cells expressing NK-cell markers. Study information: Seven of eight sequenced donors tested HCMV-seropositive; one tested seronegative.

General observations from the study: Similarly, these clonotypes led the CD3+CD56-NKG2C+ fraction as well in a few donors. CD8+ T cells in over 5 donors included dominant NKG2C+ clonotypes at roughly 1.0-8%. HCMV specificity of expanded NKG2C+ T cell clones remained unclear.

Germline V gene sequence: CDR1 MDHEN, CDR2 SYDVKM. CDR3 length: 13 amino acids. Material for sequencing was blood T cells: a sorted CD56 or NKG2C T cell subset, CD4+ or CD8+ T cells, or bulk PBMC T cells (not recorded which). The rearrangement joins TRBV28 to TRBJ2-5. The receptor comes from a man between 18 and 29 years old in good health. The CDR3 reads CASSPLGEETQYF.